This section outlines one TCR beta chain sequence together with its context. Clones were read by immunoSEQ multiplex PCR, and TCRdb kept only the in-frame ones, dropping some. Of about 16,000 clones listed, approximately 88% are singletons. Trimming removed 6 bases from V and 5 bases from J, with 11 bases in between. The germline V gene encodes CDR1 MDHEN and CDR2 SYDVKM. CDR3 length: 14 amino acids. The data derive from a study of graft-versus-host responses after intestinal transplantation. V usage is TRBV28 and J usage is TRBJ1-6; D is unclear. The source was PBMCs, collected around 110 days after intestinal transplant. This TCR was sampled from a human patient who received an intestinal transplant, so some T cells may come from the graft donor. The CDR3 DNA is TGTGCCAGCAGCCCCACAACGAATAATTCACCCCTCCACTTT. Translated: CASSPTTNNSPLHF.